This T cell receptor (beta chain) comes out of a study of cytomegalovirus exposure and HLA in healthy donors (dated by TCRdb to about 2017). Regarding the study in general: An earlier analysis of approximately 640 of the donors reported more than 250 Gb of sequence data and 117 million unique TCR beta sequences from some 180 million T cells. About 320 gigabases of sequencing data and 70 million to 85 million unique TCR sequences were included in an early release covering around 650 HLA-typed donors. Of the approximately 400 genotyped donors, 81% were placed in the genetic ancestry cluster associated with self-reported Caucasian donors. The study aimed to test whether cataloging public T cell receptors could reveal signatures of past pathogen exposure. The study profiled the T cell repertoires of approximately 700 subjects by immunosequencing and related them to cytomegalovirus serostatus. In addition to the first cohort of 650 to 800 subjects, a separate validation cohort of 130 or so different subjects was used. To predict cytomegalovirus infection status, the study brought together high-throughput TCR immunosequencing, statistical association of individual TCRs with disease status, and machine learning. A later analysis re-examined previously published TCR beta repertoires from about 700 donors and added high-resolution HLA genotyping to investigate patterns of TCR occurrence. In the later analysis, no new phenotypic data were used to find candidate immune exposures; instead, reliance was placed on TCR beta sequences and their occurrence across donors. An earlier analysis of around 640 of the donors used high-throughput TCR beta sequencing to judge whether each TCR beta V gene segment behaved as functional or pseudogenic. Donor age, sex, ethnicity and CMV serostatus were compiled alongside the repertoire data. Genome-wide SNP genotypes for about three fifths of the roughly 670 donors were used in a later genetic analysis, which treated that subset as a discovery cohort. Every repertoire in the discovery cohort had been generated on one and the same sequencing platform. Both class I and class II loci were covered by HLA typing, at four-digit resolution. The number of donors typed differed by locus, with 629-630 for A, B, C, DRB1 and DQB1, approximately 500 for DQA1, 600 to 610 for DPA1, and approximately 470 for DPB1. Several DR-DQ haplotypes were handled as single units for association and clustering, since linkage in the cohort was strong. Among 300 to 450 genotyped donors of the cohort, an average of roughly 240,000 unique TCR beta nucleotide sequences were sequenced per donor, roughly 20% of them non-productive.

What the research found in general, with its limitations: Most TCR sequences were seen in very few donors, while some public TCRs were found in many individuals. In a later analysis, TCR association rates were found to vary across HLA loci, with the most associated TCRs seen for DRB1 alleles and the fewest for HLA-C alleles. An association between a missense DCLRE1C variant and V-gene and J-gene trimming of TCR beta chains was found in a later genetic analysis and replicated in an independent cohort. Several of the top co-occurrence clusters appeared to be linked to parvovirus B19, influenza, CMV and Epstein-Barr virus, according to a later analysis. Presence/absence analyses assumed roughly uniform sequencing depth across donors, an assumption that may not hold. The study gave a list of some 150 TCR beta chains associated with cytomegalovirus. It was suggested by the authors that the approach could potentially be generalized to other disease states and immunological phenotypes. The cohort was sequenced for TCR beta chains only, and without alpha or paired-chain data the features that could be detected were limited. An earlier analysis of roughly 570 of the donors showed that most TCR beta V segments appeared in productive rearrangements either about 87% or about 30% of the time, which broadly matched IMGT annotations. Immune exposure information for the cohort was limited to CMV serostatus. The sequencing pipeline was judged likely to have produced a cluster of highly shared sequence variants as a technical artifact. Some IMGT-functional V segments, including TRBV6-2 and TRBV6-3, could not be distinguished by the 87-base-pair reads and were therefore excluded. Most CMV-associated TCR beta chains appeared to be HLA-restricted in a later analysis, and the HLA associations seemed to be driven largely by CMV exposure. A few of the identified cytomegalovirus-associated TCR beta chains were confirmed in vitro to be specific for cytomegalovirus antigens. Linkage disequilibrium might explain the correlated functional status among segregating V segments, but an unknown experimental factor could not be ruled out. The classifier was reported to diagnose cytomegalovirus status with high specificity and sensitivity in both the original and validation cohorts. A later genetic analysis reported fewer N-insertions in productive TCRs among donors in an Asian-associated ancestry cluster than the roughly 670-donor mean. Strong co-occurrence of HLA alleles, especially DR and DQ, made assigning TCR associations to individual alleles difficult. Specific HLA alleles were associated with 15,000 to 20,000 TCR beta sequences at a false discovery rate of 0.05 in a later analysis. Because HLA typing was missing for some donors at each locus, association tests included only the typed subset. A later analysis found that HLA-associated TCR beta chains were more clonally expanded and had lower generation probabilities than equally common non-associated chains. Around 16 rarely observed V segments, including chromosome 9 orphons, were excluded from the earlier analysis of about 600 of the donors because counts were too low. A further reported finding was that TCR beta sequences accurately predicted the HLA-A and HLA-B alleles for most subjects in the first cohort.

Libraries came from the immunoSEQ multiplex PCR assay. The multiplex PCR relied on a mix of 60 forward primers for TCR Vbeta segments and 13 reverse primers for TCR Jbeta segments. A multiplex PCR assay on genomic DNA amplified the CDR3 region of rearranged TCR beta genes. The Illumina HiSeq System was used to sequence the amplified TCR beta libraries as 87-base-pair reads. In the authors' own workflow: Across the 500 to 700 repertoires, a later analysis counted approximately 75 million unique TCR beta chains, 9 million to 14 million of which were shared by at least two donors. Raw reads were error-corrected and collapsed into unique sequences with a nearest-neighbor algorithm that merged closely related sequences to remove PCR and sequencing errors. V, D and J gene segments were assigned by aligning CDR3 sequences to IMGT reference sequences. For a sequence to be retained, a match of at least six nucleotides to both a V gene segment and a J gene segment was required. Rearrangements were classified as productive when the CDR3 lacked stop codons and remained in frame with V and J, and all other rearrangements were classified as non-productive. Following IMGT convention, CDR3 was defined as the stretch from the second conserved V-encoded cysteine to the conserved J-encoded phenylalanine. The earlier analysis of 587 of the donors excluded any sequence lacking an unambiguous match to a single V gene segment. An earlier analysis of around 600 of the donors classified V segments as functional when productive rearrangements were above 56.7% and as segregating when the standard deviation between donors was above 5%. A statistical classification framework was developed to diagnose cytomegalovirus status using the catalog of TCR beta chain sequences. A later analysis assigned V and J genes by comparing TCR nucleotide sequences with IMGT/GENE-DB human TR gene sequences. In a later analysis, CDR3 sequences and most-parsimonious VDJ recombination scenarios were assigned using the TCRdist pipeline. A later analysis defined each TCR beta chain by its CDR3 amino acid sequence plus V-gene family, and excluded reads lacking a unique V-gene family. To address suspected cross-contamination and a sequencing artifact, a later analysis removed under 600 highly shared, low-generation-probability nucleotide sequences. For each public chain, a later analysis derived a clonal expansion index from normalized ranks of inferred template counts within each repertoire. Generation probabilities in a later analysis came from a VDJ recombination model fitted to out-of-frame rearrangements, and those results were checked against IGoR. Hypergeometric tests were used in a later analysis to score TCR-TCR, TCR-HLA and TCR-CMV co-occurrence, with a repertoire-size bias correction applied to the TCR pairs. To estimate false discovery rates, a later analysis permuted the HLA or CMV assignments 20 times. In a later analysis, co-occurring TCRs were grouped with DBSCAN, and TCRdist sequence similarity was added when clustering was performed within HLA-allele-positive subsets. Repertoires with fewer than 30,000 or more than 120,000 public chains were left out of co-occurrence clustering, as were roughly five repertoires with anomalous nucleotide sharing. The clones in this table, taken by TCRdb from immuneACCESS, are in-frame only. Not every clone is retained; where verified, under half of the shortfall comes from an unresolved V gene, and the cause of the rest is unknown. Clone size and V and J calls were adopted from that table, with D and trimming inferred from the DNA. The sample yields roughly 190,000 clones; around two thirds were counted once. The leading ten clones occupy 2.5% to 3.5% of the sample.

A note on this clone: The antigen this receptor binds is unknown. Base-call qualities are not available, and no considerably larger clone is one nucleotide away. Other DNA sequences in this sample translate to the same CDR3.

CDR1 is given as SGHRS and CDR2 as YFSETQ, both from the germline V gene. From cysteine to phenylalanine, the CDR3 is 14 amino acids long. Only the CDR3 part of the read is kept: 42 bases, read in frame from the first base. V lost 0 bases and J lost 4 bases, and the count of bases not matched to a germline gene is 1. The cohort comprised more than 550 healthy bone marrow donors. All cohort members were sampled while nominally healthy, although unrecorded immune exposures were likely present. The donor tested CMV seronegative, placing the donor among the 350 or so seronegative members of the cohort. A peripheral blood sample was collected from each donor, and TCR beta sequencing was performed on peripheral blood mononuclear cells. The Qiagen DNeasy Blood Extraction Kit was used to extract genomic DNA from the blood cell samples.

The material sequenced was PBMCs. The V gene is TRBV5-1 and the J gene is TRBJ2-5; the central 9 bases match TRBD1. This TCR was recovered from a man aged 40-49 years in good health and CMV-seronegative. The nucleotides read TGCGCCAGCAGCTTGGCGGGACAGGGAGAGACCCAGTACTTC. This sequence encodes CASSLAGQGETQYF.